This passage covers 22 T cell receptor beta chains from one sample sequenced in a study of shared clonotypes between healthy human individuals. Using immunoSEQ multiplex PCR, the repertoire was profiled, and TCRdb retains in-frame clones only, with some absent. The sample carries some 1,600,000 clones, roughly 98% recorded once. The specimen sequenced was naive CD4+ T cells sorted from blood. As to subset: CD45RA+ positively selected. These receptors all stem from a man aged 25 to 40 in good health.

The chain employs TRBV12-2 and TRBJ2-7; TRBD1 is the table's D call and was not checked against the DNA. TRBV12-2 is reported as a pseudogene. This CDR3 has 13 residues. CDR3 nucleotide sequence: TGTGCCAACCGGGACAGGAGCTCCTACGAGCAGTACTTC. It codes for CANRDRSSYEQYF.

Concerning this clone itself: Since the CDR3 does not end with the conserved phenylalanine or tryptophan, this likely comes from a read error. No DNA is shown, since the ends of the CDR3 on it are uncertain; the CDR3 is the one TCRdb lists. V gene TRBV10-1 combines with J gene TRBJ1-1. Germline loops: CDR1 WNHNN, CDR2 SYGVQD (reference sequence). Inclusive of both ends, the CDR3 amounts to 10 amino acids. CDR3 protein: CASSKGTAPG.

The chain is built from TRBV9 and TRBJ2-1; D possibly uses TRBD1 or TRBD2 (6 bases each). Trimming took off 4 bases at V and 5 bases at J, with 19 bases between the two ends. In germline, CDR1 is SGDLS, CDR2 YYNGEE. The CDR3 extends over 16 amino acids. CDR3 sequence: CASSTGTVSRDNEQFF. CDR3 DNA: TGTGCCAGCAGCACAGGGACTGTCTCCAGGGACAATGAGCAGTTCTTC.

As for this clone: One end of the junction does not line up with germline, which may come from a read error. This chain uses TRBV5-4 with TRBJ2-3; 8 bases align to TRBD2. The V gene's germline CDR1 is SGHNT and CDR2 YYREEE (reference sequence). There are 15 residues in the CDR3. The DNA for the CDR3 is TGTGCCAGCACCTTGGCGGGAGGCAGCACAGATACGCAGTATTTT. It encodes CASTLAGGSTDTQYF. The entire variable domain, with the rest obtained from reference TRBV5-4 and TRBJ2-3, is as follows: ETGVTQSPTHLIKTRGQQVTLRCSSQSGHNTVSWYQQALGQGPQFIFQYYREEENGRGNFPPRFSGLQFPNYSSELNVNALELDDSALYLCASTLAGGSTDTQYFGPGTRLTVL.

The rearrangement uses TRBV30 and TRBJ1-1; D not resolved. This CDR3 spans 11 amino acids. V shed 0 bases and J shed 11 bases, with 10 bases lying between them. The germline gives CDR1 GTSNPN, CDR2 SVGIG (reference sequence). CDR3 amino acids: CAWSVEAAAFF. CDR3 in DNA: TGTGCCTGGAGTGTAGAGGCAGCGGCTTTCTTT. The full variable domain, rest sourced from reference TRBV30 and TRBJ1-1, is SQTIHQWPATLVQPVGSPLSLECTVEGTSNPNLYWYRQAAGRGLQLLFYSVGIGQISSEVPQNLSASRPQDRQFILSSKKLLLSDSGFYLCAWSVEAAAFFGQGTRLTVV.

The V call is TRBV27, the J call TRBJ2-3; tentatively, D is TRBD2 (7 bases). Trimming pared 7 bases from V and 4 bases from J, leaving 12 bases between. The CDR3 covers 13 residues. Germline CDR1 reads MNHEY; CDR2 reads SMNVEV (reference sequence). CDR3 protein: CASTGAGADTQYF. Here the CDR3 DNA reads TGTGCCAGCACAGGGGCGGGAGCAGATACGCAGTATTTT.

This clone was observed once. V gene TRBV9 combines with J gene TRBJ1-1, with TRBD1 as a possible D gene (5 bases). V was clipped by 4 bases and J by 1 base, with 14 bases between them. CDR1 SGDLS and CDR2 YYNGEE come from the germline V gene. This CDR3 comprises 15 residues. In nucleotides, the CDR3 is TGTGCCAGCAGCTTTAAGACAGCTGCGAACACTGAAGCTTTCTTT. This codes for CASSFKTAANTEAFF.

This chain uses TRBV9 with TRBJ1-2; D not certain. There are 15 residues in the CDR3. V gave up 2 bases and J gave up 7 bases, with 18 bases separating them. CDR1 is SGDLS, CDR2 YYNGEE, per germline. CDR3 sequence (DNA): TGTGCCAGCAGCGTGACGACCCTAATGGGAAGTGGCTACACCTTC. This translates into CASSVTTLMGSGYTF.

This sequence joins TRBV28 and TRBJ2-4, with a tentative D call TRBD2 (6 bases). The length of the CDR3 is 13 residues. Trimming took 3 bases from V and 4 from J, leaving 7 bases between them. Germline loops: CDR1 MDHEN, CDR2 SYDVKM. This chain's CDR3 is CASSFRGKNIQYF. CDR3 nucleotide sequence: TGTGCCAGCAGTTTCCGGGGGAAAAACATTCAGTACTTC.

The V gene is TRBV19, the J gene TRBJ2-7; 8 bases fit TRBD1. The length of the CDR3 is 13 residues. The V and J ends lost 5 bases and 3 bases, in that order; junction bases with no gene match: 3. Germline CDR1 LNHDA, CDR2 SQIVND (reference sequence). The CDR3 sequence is CASSGQGRYEQYF. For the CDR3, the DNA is TGTGCCAGTAGTGGACAGGGACGCTACGAGCAGTACTTC.

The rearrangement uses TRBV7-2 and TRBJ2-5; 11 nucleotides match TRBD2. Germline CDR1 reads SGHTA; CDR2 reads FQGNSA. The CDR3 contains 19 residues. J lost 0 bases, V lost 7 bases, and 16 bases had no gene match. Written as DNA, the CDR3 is TGTGCCAGCACCTCAGCTTCTAGCGGGAGGCTCCGGCACCAAGAGACCCAGTACTTC. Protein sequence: CASTSASSGRLRHQETQYF.

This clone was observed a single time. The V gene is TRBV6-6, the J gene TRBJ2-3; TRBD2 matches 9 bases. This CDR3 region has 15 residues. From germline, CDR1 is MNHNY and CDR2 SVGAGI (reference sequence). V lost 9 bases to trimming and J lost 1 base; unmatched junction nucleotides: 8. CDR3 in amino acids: CASLRVAGGTDTQYF. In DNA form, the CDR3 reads TGTGCCAGTCTTAGGGTAGCGGGGGGCACAGATACGCAGTATTTT.

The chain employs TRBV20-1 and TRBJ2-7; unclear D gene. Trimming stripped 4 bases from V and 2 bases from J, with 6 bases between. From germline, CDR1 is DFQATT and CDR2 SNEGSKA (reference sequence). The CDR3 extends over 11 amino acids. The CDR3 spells CSATETYEQYF. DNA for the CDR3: TGCAGTGCTACAGAGACCTACGAGCAGTACTTC.

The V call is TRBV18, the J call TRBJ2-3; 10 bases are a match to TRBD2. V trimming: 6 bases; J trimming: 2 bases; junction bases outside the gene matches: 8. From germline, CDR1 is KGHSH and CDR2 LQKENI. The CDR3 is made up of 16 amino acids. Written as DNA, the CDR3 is TGTGCCAGCTCGCCCATAGCGGGAGGAACCACAGATACGCAGTATTTT. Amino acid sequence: CASSPIAGGTTDTQYF.

The CDR3 coding sequence is TGCGCCAGCAGCCAAGATTTGGGCCGCCGAACCGGGGAGCTGTTTTTT. The encoded protein is CASSQDLGRRTGELFF. V gene TRBV4-3 combines with J gene TRBJ2-2; D unresolved. The CDR3 has 16 amino acids. Germline V gene lookup returns CDR1 LGHNA and CDR2 YSLEER. Trimming removed 0 bases from V and 5 bases from J, with 13 bases in between.

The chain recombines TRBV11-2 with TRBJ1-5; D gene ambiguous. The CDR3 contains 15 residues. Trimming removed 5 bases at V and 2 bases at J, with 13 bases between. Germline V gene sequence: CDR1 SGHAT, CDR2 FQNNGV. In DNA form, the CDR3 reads TGTGCCAGCAGCGTAGGGATTATGGGCAATCAGCCCCAGCATTTT. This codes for CASSVGIMGNQPQHF.

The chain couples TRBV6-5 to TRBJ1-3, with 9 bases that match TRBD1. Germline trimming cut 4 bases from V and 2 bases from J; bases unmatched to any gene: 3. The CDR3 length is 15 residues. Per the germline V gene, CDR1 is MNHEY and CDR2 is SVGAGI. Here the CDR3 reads CASSFRTGAGNTIYF. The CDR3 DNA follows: TGTGCCAGCAGTTTCCGGACAGGGGCTGGAAACACCATATATTTT.

CDR3 sequence: CASSSRVSGDTQYF. The CDR3 nucleotides are TGTGCCAGCAGCTCCAGGGTGTCGGGAGATACGCAGTATTTT. The chain recombines TRBV7-6 with TRBJ2-3; the D gene is possibly TRBD1 (5 bases). Trimming stripped 4 bases from V and 5 bases from J, with 13 bases between. Germline assignment: CDR1 SGHVS and CDR2 FNYEAQ. The CDR3 spans 14 residues.

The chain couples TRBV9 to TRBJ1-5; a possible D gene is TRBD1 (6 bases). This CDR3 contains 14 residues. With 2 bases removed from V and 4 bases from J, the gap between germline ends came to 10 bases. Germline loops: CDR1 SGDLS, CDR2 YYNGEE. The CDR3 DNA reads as TGTGCCAGCAGCGTCACTGGACAGAATCAGCCCCAGCATTTT. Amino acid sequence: CASSVTGQNQPQHF.

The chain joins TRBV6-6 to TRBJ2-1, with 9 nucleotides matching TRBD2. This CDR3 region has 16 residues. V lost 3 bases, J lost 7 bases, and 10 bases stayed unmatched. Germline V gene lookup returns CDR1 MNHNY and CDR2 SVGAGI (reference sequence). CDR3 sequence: CASSYRPAGGGNEQFF. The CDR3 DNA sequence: TGTGCCAGCAGTTATAGGCCAGCGGGAGGTGGAAATGAGCAGTTCTTC.

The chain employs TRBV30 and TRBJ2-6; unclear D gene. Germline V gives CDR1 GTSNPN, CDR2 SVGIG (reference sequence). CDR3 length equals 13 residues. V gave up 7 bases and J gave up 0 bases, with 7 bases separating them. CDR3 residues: CASQSSGANVLTF. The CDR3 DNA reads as TGTGCCTCCCAATCCTCTGGGGCCAACGTCCTGACTTTC.

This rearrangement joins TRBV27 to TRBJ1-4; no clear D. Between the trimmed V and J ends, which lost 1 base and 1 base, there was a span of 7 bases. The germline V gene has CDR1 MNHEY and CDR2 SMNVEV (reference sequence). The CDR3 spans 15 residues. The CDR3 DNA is TGTGCCAGCAGTTTATACGGGGAAACTAATGAAAAACTGTTTTTT. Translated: CASSLYGETNEKLFF. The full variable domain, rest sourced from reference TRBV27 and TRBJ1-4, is EAQVTQNPRYLITVTGKKLTVTCSQNMNHEYMSWYRQDPGLGLRQIYYSMNVEVTDKGDVPEGYKVSRKEKRNFPLILESPSPNQTSLYFCASSLYGETNEKLFFGSGTQLSVL.